Given below is one T cell receptor (beta chain) in context. Its antigen is unidentified. The read ends 3 residues shy of where the CDR3 ends; the end is completed using the germline J gene. TCRdb keeps only in-frame clones here, not all; method: immunoSEQ multiplex PCR. The repertoire table contains under 25,000 clones. This specimen belongs to a study of T cells in women clearing cervical HPV infection. Study findings and constraints: CIN3+ cases had significantly higher TCR richness than controls; evenness did not differ.

Germline CDR1 reads SGHDT; CDR2 reads YYEEEE. This CDR3 region has 13 residues. The germline V and J ends were trimmed by 6 bases and 3 bases, with 10 bases remaining between them. Material: blood buffy coat. The clonotype originates from a woman between 18 and 70 years old with a cervical HPV16 infection that either progressed to CIN3+ or cleared (not recorded which). The chain links TRBV5-6 to TRBJ2-1; a possible D gene is TRBD1 (6 bases). The CDR3 loop reads CASTRDIYNEQFF. The CDR3 DNA, read in part, is TGTGCCAGCACTCGGGACATCTACAATGAG. The variable domain in full, with the rest retrieved from reference TRBV5-6 and TRBJ2-1, is DAGVTQSPTHLIKTRGQQVTLRCSPKSGHDTVSWYQQALGQGPQFIFQYYEEEERQRGNFPDRFSGHQFPNYSSELNVNALLLGDSALYLCASTRDIYNEQFFGPGTRLTVL.